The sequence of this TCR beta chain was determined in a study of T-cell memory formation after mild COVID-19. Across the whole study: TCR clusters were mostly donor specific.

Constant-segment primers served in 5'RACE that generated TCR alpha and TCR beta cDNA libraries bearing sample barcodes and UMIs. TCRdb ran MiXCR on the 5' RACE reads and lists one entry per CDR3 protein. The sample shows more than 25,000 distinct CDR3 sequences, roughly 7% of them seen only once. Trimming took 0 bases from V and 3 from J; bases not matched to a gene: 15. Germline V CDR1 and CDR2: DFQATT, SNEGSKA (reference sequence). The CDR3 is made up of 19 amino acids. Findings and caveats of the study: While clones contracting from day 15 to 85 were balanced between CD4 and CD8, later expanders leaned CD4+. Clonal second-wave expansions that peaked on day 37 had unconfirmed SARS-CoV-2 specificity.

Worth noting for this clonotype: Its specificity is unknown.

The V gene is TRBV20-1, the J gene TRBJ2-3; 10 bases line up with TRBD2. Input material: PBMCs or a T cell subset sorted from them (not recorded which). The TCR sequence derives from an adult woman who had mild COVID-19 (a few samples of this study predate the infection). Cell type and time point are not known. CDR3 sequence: CSARDVPLRLAGRTDTQYF. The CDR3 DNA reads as TGCAGTGCTAGAGATGTCCCTCTTCGACTAGCGGGTCGAACAGATACGCAGTATTTT.